The 24 T cell receptor beta chains given below trace back to one sample, sequenced in a study of blood T cell repertoires in COVID-19. Only in-frame clones appear in the TCRdb table, and some are missing; sequencing was by immunoSEQ multiplex PCR. The sample has hundreds of thousands of clones; roughly 80% are singletons. The sample taken for sequencing was peripheral blood. These receptors were obtained from a woman between 50 and 59 years old who had recovered from COVID-19.

The V and J genes are TRBV7-2 and TRBJ2-5, with TRBD2 matching over 11 bases. The CDR3 consists of 17 residues. With V trimmed by 1 base and J by 4 bases, 8 bases remained unmatched. The germline V gene has CDR1 SGHTA and CDR2 FQGNSA. CDR3 nucleotide sequence: TGTGCCAGCAGCTTAGACCTAGCGGGGGGCAGAAGAGAGACCCAGTACTTC. Translating gives CASSLDLAGGRRETQYF.

The rearrangement links TRBV6-1 to TRBJ1-5; D is possibly TRBD1 (5 bases). The germline V and J ends were trimmed by 3 bases and 7 bases, with 13 bases remaining between them. CDR1 and CDR2 (germline): MNHNS, SASEGT. The CDR3 runs to 14 residues. CDR3 DNA sequence: TGTGCCAGCAGTGATGTCGGGGGAAGACAGCCCCAGCATTTT. It yields the protein CASSDVGGRQPQHF.

This clone was seen a single time. The chain links TRBV3-1 (or the pseudogene TRBV3-2) to TRBJ1-1, with a tentative D call TRBD1 (5 bases). The ends were cut back, 0 bases at V and 5 bases at J, with 13 bases in the middle. Germline V gene data show CDR1 as LGHDT and CDR2 as YNNKEL (reference sequence). This CDR3 contains 15 residues. The CDR3 DNA reads TGTGCCAGCAGCCAAGATTTGGGGGGAGGAACTGAAGCTTTCTTT. Amino acid sequence: CASSQDLGGGTEAFF.

The CDR3 reads CASSLGQLSSGANVLTF. The CDR3 nucleotides are TGCGCCAGCAGCTTAGGACAGTTAAGCTCTGGGGCCAACGTCCTGACTTTC. This rearrangement joins TRBV5-1 to TRBJ2-6, with D possibly TRBD1 on 6 matching bases. The germline V gene has CDR1 SGHRS and CDR2 YFSETQ. This CDR3 comprises 17 residues. V gave up 2 bases and J gave up 0 bases, with 12 bases separating them.

This chain uses TRBV4-3 with TRBJ2-1, with 9 positions matching TRBD2. This CDR3 comprises 15 residues. Germline trimming cut 4 bases from V and 8 bases from J; bases unmatched to any gene: 9. CDR1 and CDR2 (germline): LGHNA, YSLEER. Here the CDR3 reads CASSPWTSVQDEQFF. CDR3 bases: TGCGCCAGCAGCCCCTGGACTAGCGTCCAAGATGAGCAGTTCTTC.

The chain links TRBV9 to TRBJ2-7; TRBD1 aligns across 7 bases. After removal of 0 bases from V and 2 bases from J, the junction contained 2 bases not matched to a gene. CDR3 length equals 14 residues. Germline-derived CDR1 and CDR2 are SGDLS and YYNGEE. The CDR3 here is CASSVDRGTYEQYF. The CDR3 DNA reads TGTGCCAGCAGCGTAGACAGGGGAACCTACGAGCAGTACTTC.

The V call is TRBV9, the J call TRBJ1-2; 9 bases agree with TRBD1. The V gene end was trimmed by 5 bases and the J gene end by 1 base; junction bases not matched to a gene: 3. CDR3 length: 14 amino acids. CDR1 is SGDLS and CDR2 is YYNGEE in the germline V gene. The CDR3 protein is CASSRTGDNYGYTF. CDR3 DNA: TGTGCCAGCAGTAGGACAGGGGATAACTATGGCTACACCTTC. The whole variable domain, remainder taken from reference TRBV9 and TRBJ1-2, is DSGVTQTPKHLITATGQRVTLRCSPRSGDLSVYWYQQSLDQGLQFLIQYYNGEERAKGNILERFSAQQFPDLHSELNLSSLELGDSALYFCASSRTGDNYGYTFGSGTRLTVV.

The chain recombines TRBV4-3 with TRBJ1-4; D ambiguous. This CDR3 has 15 residues. Trimming removed 0 bases at V and 3 bases at J, with 8 bases between. Germline values: CDR1 LGHNA, CDR2 YSLEER. CDR3 nucleotides: TGCGCCAGCAGCCAAGATCAGGTCGCTAATGAAAAACTGTTTTTT. Translated, it gives CASSQDQVANEKLFF.

This clone appeared once. Within the sample, other DNA sequences also encode this same CDR3. This chain links TRBV9 with TRBJ2-5; 7 bases fit TRBD1. Trimming took 0 bases from V and 4 from J; bases not matched to a gene: 3. The CDR3 is 14 residues long. The germline gives CDR1 SGDLS, CDR2 YYNGEE. CDR3 region: CASSVGQGRETQYF. CDR3 nucleotides: TGTGCCAGCAGCGTAGGACAGGGAAGAGAGACCCAGTACTTC. Together with reference TRBV9 and TRBJ2-5, the CDR3 gives the full variable domain: DSGVTQTPKHLITATGQRVTLRCSPRSGDLSVYWYQQSLDQGLQFLIQYYNGEERAKGNILERFSAQQFPDLHSELNLSSLELGDSALYFCASSVGQGRETQYFGPGTRLLVL.

The chain has TRBV10-2 and TRBJ2-1, with D maybe TRBD2 (6 bases). This CDR3 is 13 amino acids long. With 7 bases removed from V and 9 bases from J, the gap between germline ends came to 16 bases. In germline, CDR1 is WSHSY, CDR2 SAAADI. This CDR3 reads CASTGTWGSEQFF. The CDR3 bases are TGCGCCAGCACGGGGACTTGGGGGAGTGAGCAGTTCTTC.

This clone occurred many times. Other nucleotide sequences from this sample produce the same CDR3. The CDR3 region is CSVEERDYEQYF. CDR3 sequence (DNA): TGCAGCGTTGAAGAGCGGGACTACGAGCAGTACTTC. The V gene is TRBV29-1, the J gene TRBJ2-7, with D perhaps matching TRBD2 (6 bases). This CDR3 has 12 residues. Germline assignment: CDR1 SQVTM and CDR2 ANQGSEA. V was shortened by 0 bases and J by 3 bases, with 6 bases between the two germline ends.

The rearrangement joins TRBV20-1 to TRBJ2-5; D perhaps matches TRBD1 (6 bases). In germline, CDR1 is DFQATT, CDR2 SNEGSKA (reference sequence). This CDR3 region has 11 residues. V gave up 7 bases and J gave up 5 bases, with 11 bases separating them. The CDR3 here is CSVPQGETQYF. As DNA, the CDR3 is TGCAGTGTCCCCCAGGGGGAGACCCAGTACTTC.

V is TRBV9 and J is TRBJ1-1; D is ambiguous. The germline gives CDR1 SGDLS, CDR2 YYNGEE. This CDR3 comprises 14 residues. The germline V and J ends were trimmed by 3 bases and 4 bases, with 13 bases remaining between them. The CDR3 DNA is TGTGCCAGCAGCGACGCCTTGAGTGCCACTGAAGCTTTCTTT. It specifies CASSDALSATEAFF.

The chain uses TRBV18 and TRBJ1-4, with a possible D match to TRBD1 (5 bases). This CDR3 region has 13 residues. V was trimmed by 4 bases and J by 5 bases, leaving 8 bases between them. Germline CDR1 and CDR2: KGHSH and LQKENI. Here the CDR3 reads CASSRSGNEKLFF. DNA for the CDR3: TGTGCCAGCTCACGGTCAGGGAATGAAAAACTGTTTTTT.

The chain recombines TRBV4-3 with TRBJ1-1; 8 nucleotides align to TRBD1. Trimming cost V 4 bases and J 6 bases; bases outside gene matches: 7. The V gene's germline CDR1 is LGHNA and CDR2 YSLEER. CDR3 length: 14 residues. This CDR3 reads CASSRTGINAEAFF. In DNA, the CDR3 is TGCGCCAGCAGCCGGACAGGGATAAACGCTGAAGCTTTCTTT.

The chain has TRBV7-8 and TRBJ1-2; 9 bases fit TRBD1. CDR1 is SGHVS, CDR2 FQNEAQ, per germline. With 1 base clipped from V and 7 bases from J, the junction kept 4 bases outside the gene matches. The CDR3 loop spans 14 amino acids. The chain's CDR3 is CASSLDRGPGGYTF. For the CDR3, the DNA is TGTGCCAGCAGCTTAGACAGGGGGCCAGGTGGCTACACCTTC.

This chain joins TRBV5-5 and TRBJ2-6; weak D call: TRBD1 (6 bases). The germline V gene encodes CDR1 SGHKS and CDR2 YYEKEE (reference sequence). CDR3 length equals 15 residues. Trimming cost V 5 bases and J 1 base, with 10 bases left between them. The CDR3 DNA sequence: TGTGCCAGCAGGGCAGGGGTTTCTGGGGCCAACGTCCTGACTTTC. Translating it yields CASRAGVSGANVLTF.

This clone appeared once. The chain combines TRBV5-1 with TRBJ2-3; D unclear. CDR3 length: 16 amino acids. V was cut by 4 bases and J by 2 bases, with 17 bases left in between. The germline CDR1 and CDR2 sequences are SGHRS and YFSETQ. The CDR3 spells CASSPGLAPSTDTQYF. In nucleotides, the CDR3 is TGCGCCAGCAGCCCCGGGTTAGCCCCTTCCACAGATACGCAGTATTTT.

CDR3 protein: CASNSGGNQPQHF. The CDR3 coding sequence is TGTGCCAGCAATAGCGGGGGCAATCAGCCCCAGCATTTT. V is TRBV9 and J is TRBJ1-5; D is uncertain. The germline gives CDR1 SGDLS, CDR2 YYNGEE. With 6 bases removed from V and 2 bases from J, the gap between germline ends came to 9 bases. The CDR3 has 13 residues.

The chain uses TRBV4-3 and TRBJ2-1; TRBD1 matches 10 bases. This CDR3 contains 16 residues. Trimming at V came to 2 bases and at J to 5 bases, leaving 6 bases not matched to a gene. The V gene's germline CDR1 is LGHNA and CDR2 YSLEER. CDR3 sequence reads: CASSQPGTGVHNEQFF. The DNA for the CDR3 is TGCGCCAGCAGCCAACCCGGGACAGGGGTCCACAATGAGCAGTTCTTC.

The V call is TRBV7-2, the J call TRBJ2-7; D may be TRBD2 (6 bases). This CDR3 is 13 amino acids long. Trimming removed 8 bases at V and 6 bases at J, with 17 bases between. Germline V gene sequence: CDR1 SGHTA, CDR2 FQGNSA. CDR3 sequence: CASSSAVPGEQYF. The CDR3 DNA reads as TGTGCCAGCTCTAGCGCCGTACCGGGCGAGCAGTACTTC.

Only one count was recorded for this clone. This rearrangement joins TRBV18 to TRBJ2-7; TRBD1 might be the D (6 bases). The germline V and J ends were trimmed by 2 bases and 0 bases, with 11 bases remaining between them. Germline V gives CDR1 KGHSH, CDR2 LQKENI. The CDR3 contains 15 residues. The DNA for the CDR3 is TGTGCCAGCTCACCAACAGGGCACAGCTCCTACGAGCAGTACTTC. Translated, it gives CASSPTGHSSYEQYF.

The V call is TRBV5-8, the J call TRBJ1-5, with no clear D. CDR3 length equals 13 residues. The V gene's germline CDR1 is SGHTS and CDR2 YDEGEE. The V end lost 2 bases, the J end lost 6 bases, and 9 bases lay between the germline ends. CDR3 sequence (DNA): TGTGCCAGCAGCTTAACAGCATCTCAGCCCCAGCATTTT. Protein product: CASSLTASQPQHF.

J is TRBJ1-1 and V is TRBV6-5, with a weak D call TRBD1 (6 bases). Per the germline V gene, CDR1 is MNHEY and CDR2 is SVGAGI. Trimming cost V 5 bases and J 4 bases, with 11 bases left between them. The CDR3 loop spans 13 amino acids. The CDR3 reads CASSRTVGTEAFF. The CDR3, as DNA: TGTGCCAGCAGTAGGACAGTCGGCACTGAAGCTTTCTTT.